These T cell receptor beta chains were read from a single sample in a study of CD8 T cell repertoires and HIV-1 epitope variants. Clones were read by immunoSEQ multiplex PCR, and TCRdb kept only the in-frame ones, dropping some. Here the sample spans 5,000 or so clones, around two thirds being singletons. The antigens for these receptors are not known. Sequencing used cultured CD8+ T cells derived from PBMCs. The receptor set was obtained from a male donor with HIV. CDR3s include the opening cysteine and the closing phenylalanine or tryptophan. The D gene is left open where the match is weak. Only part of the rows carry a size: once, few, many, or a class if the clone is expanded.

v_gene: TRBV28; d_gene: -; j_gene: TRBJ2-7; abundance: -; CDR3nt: TGTGCCAGCAGTTTGAGCGGGCCCTACGAGCAGTACTTC; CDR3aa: CASSLSGPYEQYF
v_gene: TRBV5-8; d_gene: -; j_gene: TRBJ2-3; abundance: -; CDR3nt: TGTGCCAGCAGCTTGGGTGGCAAGAGCACAGATACGCAGTATTTT; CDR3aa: CASSLGGKSTDTQYF
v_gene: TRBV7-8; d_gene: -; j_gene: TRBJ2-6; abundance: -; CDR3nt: TGTGCCAGCAGCTTAAGCCCAGGGGCCAACGTCCTGACTTTC; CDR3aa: CASSLSPGANVLTF
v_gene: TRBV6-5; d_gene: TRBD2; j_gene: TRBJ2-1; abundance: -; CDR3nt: TGTGCCAGCAGAGAACAGCGGGAGGGCCTGAATGAGCAGTTCTTC; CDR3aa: CASREQREGLNEQFF
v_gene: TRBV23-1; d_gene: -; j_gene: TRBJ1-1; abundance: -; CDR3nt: TGCGCCAGCAGTCAATCTAGAAGTGTTGGAGACACTGAAGCTTTCTTT; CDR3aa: CASSQSRSVGDTEAFF
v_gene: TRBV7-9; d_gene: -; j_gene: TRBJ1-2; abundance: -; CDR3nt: TGTGCCAGCAGCCGACAGGCTAACTATGGCTACACCTTC; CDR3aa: CASSRQANYGYTF
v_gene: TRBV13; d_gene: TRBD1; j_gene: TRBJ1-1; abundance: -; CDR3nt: TGTGCCAGCAGCCATTCGACAGGGGAGATAACTGAAGCTTTCTTT; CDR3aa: CASSHSTGEITEAFF
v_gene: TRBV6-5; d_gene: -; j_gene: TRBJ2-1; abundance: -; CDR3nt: TGTGCCAGCATGGGGCGTCCGGGGTACAATGAGCAGTTCTTC; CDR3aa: CASMGRPGYNEQFF
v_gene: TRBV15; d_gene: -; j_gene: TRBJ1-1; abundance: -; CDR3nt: TGTGCCACCAGATTACCAAGAGGGGCCATGAACACTGAAGCTTTCTTT; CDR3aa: CATRLPRGAMNTEAFF
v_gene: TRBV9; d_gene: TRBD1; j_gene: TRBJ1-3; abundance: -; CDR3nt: TGTGCCAGCAGCGGTGGACAGGACTCTGGAAACACCATATATTTT; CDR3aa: CASSGGQDSGNTIYF
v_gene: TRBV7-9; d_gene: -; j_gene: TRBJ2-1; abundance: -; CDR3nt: TGTGCCAGCAGCCGCTCGGGGTTTGAGCAGTTCTTC; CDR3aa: CASSRSGFEQFF
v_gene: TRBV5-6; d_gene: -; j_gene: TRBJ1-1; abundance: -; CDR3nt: TGTGCCAGCAGGGAGCAAGGGGGTACTGAAGCTTTCTTT; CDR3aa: CASREQGGTEAFF
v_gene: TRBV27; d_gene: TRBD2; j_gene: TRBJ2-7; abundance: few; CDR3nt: TGTGCCAGCAGTTTATCGGCTAGCGGGGGCTACGAGCAGTACTTC; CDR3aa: CASSLSASGGYEQYF
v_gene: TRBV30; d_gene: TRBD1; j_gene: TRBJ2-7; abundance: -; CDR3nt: TGTGCCTGGAGGGCCAGGGGGCTTTACGAGCAGTACTTC; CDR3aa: CAWRARGLYEQYF
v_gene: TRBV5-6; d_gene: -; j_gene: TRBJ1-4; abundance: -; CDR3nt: TGTGCCAGCAGCTCGGACGGTCACGGTGTTGAAAAACTGTTTTTT; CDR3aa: CASSSDGHGVEKLFF
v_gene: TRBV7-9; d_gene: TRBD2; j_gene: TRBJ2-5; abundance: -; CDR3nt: TGTGCCAGCAGCCCACGACTAGCAAAAGAGACCCAGTACTTC; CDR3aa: CASSPRLAKETQYF
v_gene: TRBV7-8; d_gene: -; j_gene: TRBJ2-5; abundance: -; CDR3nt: TGTGCCAGCAGCCCGATTGAGGACCAAGAGACCCAGTACTTC; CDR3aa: CASSPIEDQETQYF
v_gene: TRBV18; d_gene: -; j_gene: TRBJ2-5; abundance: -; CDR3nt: TGTGCCAGCTCACCAGGACTTTCCCAAGAGACCCAGTACTTC; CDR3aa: CASSPGLSQETQYF
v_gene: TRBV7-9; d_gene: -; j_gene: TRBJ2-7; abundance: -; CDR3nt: TGTGCCAGCAGCCAAGACGCGGGCCCAACTTCCTACGAGCAGTACTTC; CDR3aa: CASSQDAGPTSYEQYF
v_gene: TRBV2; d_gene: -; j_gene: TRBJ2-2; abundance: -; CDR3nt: TGTGCCAGTACCCCGGGGTCCGGGGAGCTGTTTTTT; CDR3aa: CASTPGSGELFF
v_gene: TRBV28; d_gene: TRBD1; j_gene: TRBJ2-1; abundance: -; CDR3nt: TGTGCCAGCAGTTTAGAGACAGGGAATGAGCAGTTCTTC; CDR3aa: CASSLETGNEQFF
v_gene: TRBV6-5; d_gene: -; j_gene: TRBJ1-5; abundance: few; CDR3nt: TGTGCCAGCAGTACAGGGAAATACAATCAGCCCCAGCATTTT; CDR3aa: CASSTGKYNQPQHF
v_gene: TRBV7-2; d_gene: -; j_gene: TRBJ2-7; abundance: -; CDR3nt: TGTGCCAGCAGCTCCACACCAACCTACGAGCAGTACTTC; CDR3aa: CASSSTPTYEQYF
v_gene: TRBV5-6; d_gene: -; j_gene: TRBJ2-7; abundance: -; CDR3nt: TGTGCCAGCAGCTTTGGGCCTGACTACGAGCAGTACTTC; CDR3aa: CASSFGPDYEQYF
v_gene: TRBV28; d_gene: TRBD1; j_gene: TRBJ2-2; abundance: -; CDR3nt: TGTGCCAGCAGTTCACTATACTTGACAGGGGGCGACGCCGGGGAGCTGTTTTTT; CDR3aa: CASSSLYLTGGDAGELFF
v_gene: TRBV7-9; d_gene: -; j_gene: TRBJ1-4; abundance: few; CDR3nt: TGTGCCAGCACCAATCTGCGGGACCAGAATGAAAAACTGTTTTTT; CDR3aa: CASTNLRDQNEKLFF